The T cell receptor (beta chain) described here comes from a study of T-cell reconstitution after alpha-beta-depleted transplantation in children. Unique molecular identifiers were incorporated during preparation of the TCRbeta library. TCRdb ran MiXCR on the PCR reads and lists one entry per CDR3 protein. The repertoire holds about 27,000 distinct CDR3 sequences, with 15% to 20% as singletons. Per germline, CDR1 SGHTS and CDR2 YDEGEE. This CDR3 is 16 amino acids long. The V segment lost 3 bases and the J segment 14 bases; nucleotides outside the gene matches: 14. The gene calls are TRBV5-8 and TRBJ2-1; 13 bases align to TRBD2. This TCR was sampled from a male patient under 10 years old who had a stem cell transplant for acute lymphoblastic leukemia, so the T cells may come from the graft donor. The starting material was PBMCs, mostly from graft donor cells, obtained 60 days after TCRalphabeta/CD19-depleted stem cell transplant. The CDR3 coding sequence is TGTGCCAGCAGCTCGGCCGGGACTAGCGGGACCACATGGGAGTTCTTC. Amino acid sequence: CASSSAGTSGTTWEFF.